This T cell receptor beta chain was recorded in a study of cytomegalovirus exposure and HLA in healthy donors. Findings and limits, study-wide: Being productive about 87% or about 30% of the time was typical of most TCR beta V segments in an earlier analysis. Highly shared sequence variants in one cluster were likely a sequencing artifact. Relative to equally common others, HLA-associated TCR beta chains showed greater clonal expansion in a later analysis.

On this clone: What it recognizes is unknown.

The ends lost 4 bases at V and 5 bases at J; junction bases unmatched: 3. The germline CDR1 and CDR2 sequences are WSHSY and SAAADI. The length of the CDR3 is 14 residues. The PCR had 60 Vbeta and 13 Jbeta primers. Assay used: immunoSEQ multiplex PCR; TCRdb lists only in-frame clones, some missing. Listed are some 200,000 clones; over 0.95% falls within the top ten. The chain employs TRBV10-2 and TRBJ2-3; 10 positions match TRBD2. Sequenced material: PBMCs. The source of this sequence is a girl aged 2-10 years in good health and CMV-seropositive. The CDR3 DNA follows: TGCGCCAGCAGTGCCCGACTAGCGGGAGATACGCAGTATTTT. Protein product: CASSARLAGDTQYF.